Shown below are 16 T cell receptor beta chains from a single sample sequenced in a study of OX40 agonist ivuxolimab in advanced cancers. This table comes from immunoSEQ multiplex PCR, and its TCRdb copy is limited to in-frame clones, with some not included. Of over 75,000 clones in the sample, 80% to 95% are singletons; the top ten hold more than 0.35%. The sample here was CD4+ or CD8+ T cells sorted from blood, taken in a trial of the OX40 agonist ivuxolimab. These receptor sequences come from an adult with an advanced solid tumor such as melanoma, head and neck, liver or kidney cancer.

The chain combines TRBV11-2 with TRBJ1-5; D unresolved. Trimming left V 3 bases short and J 4 bases short, with 7 bases between. The CDR3 runs to 13 residues. Germline V gives CDR1 SGHAT, CDR2 FQNNGV. CDR3 DNA sequence: TGTGCCAGCAGCTTGGAACGAAATCAGCCCCAGCATTTT. This gives the protein CASSLERNQPQHF.

This clone was seen once. The V call is TRBV7-3, the J call TRBJ2-5; 9 bases align to TRBD1. The DNA end is more similar to TRBJ2-7, so the J call may be wrong. The CDR3 sequence is 15 residues long. Germline CDR1 SGHTA, CDR2 FQGTGA. CDR3 in DNA: TGTGCCAGCAGCTTTGACGCGGGACAGGGCTACGAGCAGTACTTC. Its protein is CASSFDAGQGYEQYF.

The rearrangement uses TRBV5-4 and TRBJ2-3; weak D call: TRBD1 (5 bases). Germline values: CDR1 SGHNT, CDR2 YYREEE (reference sequence). Between the trimmed V and J ends, which lost 2 bases and 2 bases, there was a span of 6 bases. The CDR3 consists of 13 residues. In DNA, the CDR3 is TGTGCCAGCAGCTTCAGGGTCACAGATACGCAGTATTTT. Translated: CASSFRVTDTQYF.

This clone was seen once. The V gene is TRBV27, the J gene TRBJ2-1; 12 nucleotides agree with TRBD2. This CDR3 has 12 residues. Germline loops: CDR1 MNHEY, CDR2 SMNVEV (reference sequence). With 5 bases clipped from V and 15 bases from J, the junction kept 5 bases outside the gene matches. This CDR3 reads CASSRLAGERFF. The CDR3 DNA reads TGTGCCAGCAGTAGACTAGCGGGAGAGAGGTTCTTC.

The chain uses TRBV7-2 and TRBJ1-2; D possibly corresponds to TRBD1 (5 bases). Trimming took 1 base from V and 4 from J, leaving 10 bases between them. Germline CDR1 SGHTA, CDR2 FQGNSA. The CDR3 has 14 residues. The CDR3 DNA is TGTGCCAGCAGCTTAGTCCAGGGTAGCTATGGCTACACCTTC. This gives the protein CASSLVQGSYGYTF.

The rearrangement joins TRBV2 to TRBJ2-3; D is unresolved. Germline CDR1 reads SNHLY; CDR2 reads FYNNEI. The V end lost 8 bases, the J end lost 2 bases, and 14 bases lay between the germline ends. The CDR3 is 14 amino acids. The DNA for the CDR3 is TGTGCCAGCTCGGGCAGTCTCTTCACAGATACGCAGTATTTT. It translates to CASSGSLFTDTQYF.

The gene calls are TRBV5-1 and TRBJ1-5; possible D gene TRBD1, 6 bases. The ends were cut back, 4 bases at V and 6 bases at J, with 14 bases in the middle. This CDR3 has 14 residues. From germline, CDR1 is SGHRS and CDR2 YFSETQ. CDR3 DNA: TGCGCCAGCAGCCTACAGGGCGAGGGTCAGCCCCAGCATTTT. It is translated as CASSLQGEGQPQHF. The whole variable domain, remainder taken from reference TRBV5-1 and TRBJ1-5, is KAGVTQTPRYLIKTRGQQVTLSCSPISGHRSVSWYQQTPGQGLQFLFEYFSETQRNKGNFPGRFSGRQFSNSRSEMNVSTLELGDSALYLCASSLQGEGQPQHFGDGTRLSIL.

The CDR3 sequence is CASSPGGREAYEQYF. In DNA, the CDR3 is TGTGCCAGCAGCCCGGGGGGCAGGGAGGCCTACGAGCAGTACTTC. The V gene is TRBV5-4, the J gene TRBJ2-7; TRBD2 might be the D (7 bases). Germline CDR1 and CDR2: SGHNT and YYREEE (reference sequence). V was clipped by 4 bases and J by 2 bases, with 16 bases between them. This CDR3 is built from 15 residues.

V gene TRBV11-3 combines with J gene TRBJ1-4; no firm D call. The CDR3 has 15 residues. Germline CDR1 and CDR2: SGHNT and YENEEA. V was shortened by 4 bases and J by 4 bases, with 13 bases between the two germline ends. CDR3 sequence (DNA): TGTGCCAGCAGCTCCCGGGGTCGGGGTAATGAAAAACTGTTTTTT. The encoded protein is CASSSRGRGNEKLFF.

The gene calls are TRBV5-1 and TRBJ2-5, with 13 bases that match TRBD2. CDR1 is SGHRS, CDR2 YFSETQ, per germline. This CDR3 is built from 16 residues. V gave up 3 bases and J gave up 5 bases; unmatched junction bases: 7. CDR3 region: CASSSTSGRGRETQYF. CDR3 coding DNA: TGCGCCAGCAGCTCCACTAGCGGGAGGGGAAGGGAGACCCAGTACTTC.

The chain uses TRBV9 and TRBJ2-7, with 8 positions matching TRBD1. The ends lost 4 bases at V and 6 bases at J; junction bases unmatched: 6. The CDR3 is 13 residues long. Germline-derived CDR1 and CDR2 are SGDLS and YYNGEE. Here the CDR3 DNA reads TGTGCCAGCAGCAACCAGGGGGCGGGCGAGCAGTACTTC. Amino acids: CASSNQGAGEQYF.

The chain uses TRBV2 and TRBJ2-7; D call uncertain. CDR1 is SNHLY and CDR2 is FYNNEI in the germline V gene. V lost 6 bases and J lost 3, with 6 bases in between. CDR3 length: 11 amino acids. In nucleotides, the CDR3 is TGTGCCAGCAGCAGGTACTACGAGCAGTACTTC. This sequence encodes CASSRYYEQYF.

This clone was seen once. V usage is TRBV27 and J usage is TRBJ1-5; 11 bases are a match to TRBD1. With V trimmed by 6 bases and J by 5 bases, 6 bases remained unmatched. The CDR3 has 15 amino acids. CDR1 MNHEY and CDR2 SMNVEV come from the germline V gene (reference sequence). CDR3 protein: CASSPGQGAYQPQHF. Written as DNA, the CDR3 is TGTGCCAGCAGCCCTGGACAGGGGGCCTATCAGCCCCAGCATTTT.

The chain has TRBV5-6 and TRBJ2-7; D possibly corresponds to TRBD2 (5 bases). Germline-derived CDR1 and CDR2 are SGHDT and YYEEEE. V lost 4 bases and J 5 bases, leaving 13 bases between the germline ends. The CDR3 spans 13 residues. The CDR3 protein is CASSRRLGDEQYF. DNA of the CDR3: TGTGCCAGCAGCAGACGGCTCGGGGACGAGCAGTACTTC.

The chain joins TRBV4-1 to TRBJ2-7; D uncertain. CDR3 length: 12 amino acids. Germline V gene lookup returns CDR1 MGHRA and CDR2 YSYEKL. V gave up 0 bases and J gave up 6 bases, with 6 bases separating them. The CDR3 sequence: CASSQEVTEQYF. Written as DNA, the CDR3 is TGCGCCAGCAGCCAAGAGGTTACCGAGCAGTACTTC.

This clone was recorded a few times. The chain couples TRBV7-9 to TRBJ2-7; a possible D gene is TRBD2 (5 bases). V shed 1 base and J shed 5 bases, with 15 bases lying between them. The germline gives CDR1 SEHNR, CDR2 FQNEAQ (reference sequence). The CDR3 is made up of 15 amino acids. The CDR3 region is CASSLGAGAPHEQYF. The CDR3, as DNA: TGTGCCAGCAGCTTAGGGGCGGGCGCTCCGCACGAGCAGTACTTC. The full variable domain, rest sourced from reference TRBV7-9 and TRBJ2-7, is DTGVSQNPRHKITKRGQNVTFRCDPISEHNRLYWYRQTLGQGPEFLTYFQNEAQLEKSRLLSDRFSAERPKGSFSTLEIQRTEQGDSAMYLCASSLGAGAPHEQYFGPGTRLTVT.